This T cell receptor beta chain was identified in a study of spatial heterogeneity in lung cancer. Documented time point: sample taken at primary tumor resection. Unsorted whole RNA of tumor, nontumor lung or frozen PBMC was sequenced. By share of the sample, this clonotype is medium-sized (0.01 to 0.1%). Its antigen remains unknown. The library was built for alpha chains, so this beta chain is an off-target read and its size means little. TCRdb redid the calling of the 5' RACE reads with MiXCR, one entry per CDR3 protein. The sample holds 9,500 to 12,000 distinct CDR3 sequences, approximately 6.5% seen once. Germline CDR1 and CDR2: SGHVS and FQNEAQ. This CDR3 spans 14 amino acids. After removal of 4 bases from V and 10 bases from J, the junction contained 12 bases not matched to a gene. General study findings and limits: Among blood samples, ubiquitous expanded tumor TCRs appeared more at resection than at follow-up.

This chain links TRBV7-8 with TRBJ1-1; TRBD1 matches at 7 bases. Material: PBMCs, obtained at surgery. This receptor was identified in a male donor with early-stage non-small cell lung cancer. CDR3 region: CASSWAFQGVRAFF. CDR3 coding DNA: TGTGCCAGCAGCTGGGCATTTCAGGGGGTAAGAGCTTTCTTT.